This T cell receptor beta chain was retrieved from a study of cytomegalovirus exposure and HLA in healthy donors. Unrecorded immune exposure was likely among donors, who were nominally healthy when sampled. With V trimmed by 4 bases and J by 1 base, 9 bases remained unmatched. The CDR3 has 18 residues. CDR1 is SEHNR, CDR2 FQNEAQ, per germline (reference sequence). PCR used 60 Vbeta primers and 13 Jbeta primers. The assay was immunoSEQ multiplex PCR, and TCRdb's table has in-frame clones only and misses some. Of 120,000 to 150,000 clones detected, roughly 80% appear once; the ten largest clones hold roughly 6.7%. Remarks on this clone: Its antigen is currently unknown.

Findings and limits, study-wide: In vitro assays verified that a few CMV-associated chains recognized CMV antigens specifically.

This sequence originates from a woman aged 35 to 49 in good health and CMV-seropositive. The sample was PBMCs. The gene calls are TRBV7-9 and TRBJ2-1, with 11 bases lining up with TRBD2. CDR3 residues: CASSSSLAGAVSYNEQFF. CDR3 DNA: TGTGCCAGCAGCTCTTCACTAGCGGGGGCCGTTTCCTACAATGAGCAGTTCTTC.